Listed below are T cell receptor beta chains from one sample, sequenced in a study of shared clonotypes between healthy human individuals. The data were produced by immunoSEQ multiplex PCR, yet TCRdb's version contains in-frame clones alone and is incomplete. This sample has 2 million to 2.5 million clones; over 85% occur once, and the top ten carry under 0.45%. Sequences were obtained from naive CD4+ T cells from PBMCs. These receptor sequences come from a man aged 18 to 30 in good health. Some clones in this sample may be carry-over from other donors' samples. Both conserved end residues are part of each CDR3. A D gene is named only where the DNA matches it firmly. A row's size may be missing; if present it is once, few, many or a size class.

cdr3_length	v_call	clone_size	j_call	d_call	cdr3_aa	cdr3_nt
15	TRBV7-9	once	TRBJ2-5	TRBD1	CASSSGQGRQETQYF	TGTGCCAGCAGCTCGGGACAGGGGCGCCAAGAGACCCAGTACTTC
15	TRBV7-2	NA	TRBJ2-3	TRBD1	CASSWDRGRTDTQYF	TGTGCCAGCAGCTGGGACAGGGGGCGGACAGATACGCAGTATTTT
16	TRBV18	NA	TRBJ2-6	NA	CASSPKGYSGANVLTF	TGTGCCAGCTCACCCAAGGGTTACTCTGGGGCCAACGTCCTGACTTTC
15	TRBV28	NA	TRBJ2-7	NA	CASSSREGARYEQYF	TGTGCCAGCAGTTCCCGAGAAGGGGCCCGGTACGAGCAGTACTTC
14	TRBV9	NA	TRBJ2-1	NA	CASSVGGNYNEQFF	TGTGCCAGCAGCGTAGGTGGGAACTACAATGAGCAGTTCTTC
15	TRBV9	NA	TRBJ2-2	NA	CASSVGDGNTGELFF	TGTGCCAGCAGCGTAGGGGACGGGAACACCGGGGAGCTGTTTTTT
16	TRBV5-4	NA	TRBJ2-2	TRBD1	CASSNVDRVGTGELFF	TGTGCCAGCAGCAACGTGGACAGGGTAGGGACCGGGGAGCTGTTTTTT
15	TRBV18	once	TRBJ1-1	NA	CASSPGTGSGTEAFF	TGTGCCAGCTCACCAGGAACAGGGTCCGGCACTGAAGCTTTCTTT
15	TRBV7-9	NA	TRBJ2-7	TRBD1	CASSLLTGASYEQYF	TGTGCCAGCAGCTTACTGACAGGGGCTTCCTACGAGCAGTACTTC
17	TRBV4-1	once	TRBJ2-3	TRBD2	CASSLGLAGHSPDTQYF	TGCGCCAGCAGCCTGGGACTAGCGGGACACTCACCCGATACGCAGTATTTT
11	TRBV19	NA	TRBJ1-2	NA	CASSSPDGYTF	TGTGCCAGTAGTTCTCCAGACGGCTACACCTTC
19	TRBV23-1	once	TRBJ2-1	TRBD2	CASSQSGTSGMFSYNEQFF	TGCGCCAGCAGTCAATCCGGGACTAGCGGGATGTTCTCCTACAATGAGCAGTTCTTC
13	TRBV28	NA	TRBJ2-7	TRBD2	CASNAPGGYEQYF	TGTGCCAGCAACGCTCCGGGGGGCTACGAGCAGTACTTC
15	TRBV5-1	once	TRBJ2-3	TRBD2	CASILLAGSTDTQYF	TGCGCCAGCATTCTTCTAGCGGGGAGCACAGATACGCAGTATTTT
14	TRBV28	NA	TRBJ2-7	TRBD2	CASSSAGRDYEQYF	TGTGCCAGCAGTTCAGCGGGGAGGGACTACGAGCAGTACTTC
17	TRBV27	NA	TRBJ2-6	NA	CASNPGLSRSGANVLTF	TGTGCCAGCAATCCGGGCCTGTCAAGGTCTGGGGCCAACGTCCTGACTTTC
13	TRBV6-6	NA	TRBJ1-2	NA	CASTPEGNYGYTF	TGTGCCAGCACCCCGGAGGGTAACTATGGCTACACCTTC
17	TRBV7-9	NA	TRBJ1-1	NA	CASSLGALRGESAEAFF	TGTGCCAGCAGCTTAGGGGCCTTAAGGGGCGAATCCGCTGAAGCTTTCTTT
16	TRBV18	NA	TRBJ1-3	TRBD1	CASSPPGQGAGNTIYF	TGTGCCAGCTCACCACCCGGACAGGGAGCTGGAAACACCATATATTTT
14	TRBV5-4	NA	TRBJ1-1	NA	CASSLAGTNTEAFF	TGTGCCAGCAGCTTGGCAGGGACGAACACTGAAGCTTTCTTT
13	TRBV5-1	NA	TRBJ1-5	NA	CASSLDGGRPQHF	TGCGCCAGCAGCTTGGATGGGGGTCGGCCCCAGCATTTT
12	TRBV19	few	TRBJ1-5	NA	CASSIPHQPQHF	TGTGCCAGTAGTATCCCACATCAGCCCCAGCATTTT
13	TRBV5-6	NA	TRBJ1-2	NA	CASSLFPEEGYTF	TGTGCCAGCAGCTTGTTCCCAGAGGAGGGCTACACCTTC
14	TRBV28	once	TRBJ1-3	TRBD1	CASSPDRDANTIYF	TGTGCCAGCAGTCCGGACAGGGATGCAAACACCATATATTTT
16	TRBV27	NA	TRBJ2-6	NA	CASSFGSRSGANVLTF	TGTGCCAGCAGTTTCGGCAGCCGCTCTGGGGCCAACGTCCTGACTTTC
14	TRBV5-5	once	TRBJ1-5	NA	CASSSPGSNQPQHF	TGTGCCAGCAGCTCCCCAGGTAGCAATCAGCCCCAGCATTTT
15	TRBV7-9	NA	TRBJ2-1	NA	CASSPGAGVGYEQFF	TGTGCCAGCAGCCCAGGGGCGGGAGTGGGGTATGAGCAGTTCTTC
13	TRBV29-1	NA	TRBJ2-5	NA	CSALRSGQETQYF	TGCAGCGCCTTGAGGTCGGGACAAGAGACCCAGTACTTC
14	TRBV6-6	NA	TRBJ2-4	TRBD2	CASRVRGTSHIQYF	TGTGCCAGCAGAGTCAGGGGGACTAGCCACATTCAGTACTTC
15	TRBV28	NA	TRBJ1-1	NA	CASSRRGGVNTEAFF	TGTGCCAGCAGTCGCCGTGGGGGGGTTAACACTGAAGCTTTCTTT
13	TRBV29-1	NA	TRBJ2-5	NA	CSVSAGVQETQYF	TGCAGCGTCTCGGCAGGGGTCCAAGAGACCCAGTACTTC
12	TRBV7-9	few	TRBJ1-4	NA	CAGAGYNEKLFF	TGTGCCGGAGCCGGGTATAATGAAAAACTGTTTTTT
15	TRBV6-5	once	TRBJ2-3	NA	CASHAPGRITDTQYF	TGTGCCAGCCATGCCCCGGGCAGGATCACAGATACGCAGTATTTT
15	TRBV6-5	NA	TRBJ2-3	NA	CASSFSPQSTDTQYF	TGTGCCAGCAGTTTCTCACCACAGTCCACAGATACGCAGTATTTT
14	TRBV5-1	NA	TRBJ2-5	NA	CASSMGDYQETQYF	TGCGCCAGCAGCATGGGTGACTACCAAGAGACCCAGTACTTC
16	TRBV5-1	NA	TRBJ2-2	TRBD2	CASSLASGSHTGELFF	TGCGCCAGCAGCTTGGCTAGCGGGAGTCATACCGGGGAGCTGTTTTTT
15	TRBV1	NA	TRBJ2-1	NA	CTSSQGSGRRDEQFF	TGCACCAGCAGCCAAGGTAGCGGGAGGAGGGATGAGCAGTTCTTC
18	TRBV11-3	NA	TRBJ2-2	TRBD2	CASSLSRYSGRATGELFF	TGTGCCAGCAGCTTATCTCGGTATAGCGGGAGGGCCACCGGGGAGCTGTTTTTT
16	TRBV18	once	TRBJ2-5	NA	CASSPPGSGRGETQYF	TGTGCCAGCTCACCCCCGGGCAGCGGCCGGGGAGAGACCCAGTACTTC